This TCR beta chain was sequenced during a study of beta chain features in type 1 diabetes. Study-level points and caveats: The naive, central memory and Treg TCRB repertoires showed an apparent similarity that was greater among patients than among healthy donors. The study found fewer insertions and more deletions at VDJ junctions in type 1 diabetes patients. Researchers caution that PCR might favor shorter templates, equally among patients and controls. Whether HLA type affects TCRB rearrangement stayed undetermined in the present work.

With respect to this clone: The antigen is undetermined.

The germline gives CDR1 GTSNPN, CDR2 SVGIG (reference sequence). The V and J ends lost 3 bases and 3 bases respectively, with 12 bases between them. The CDR3 is 14 residues long. The entirety of the isolated RNA underwent reverse transcription, so expressed TCRB transcripts were sequenced. Measured with immunoSEQ multiplex PCR; TCRdb has only the in-frame clones, and not every one. The table includes approximately 470,000 clones, roughly 31% detected once. Sequenced material: naive CD4+ T cells from blood. The chain links TRBV30 to TRBJ1-5; perhaps TRBD1 as D (6 bases). This clonotype was obtained from a man aged 18 to 29 in good health. DNA for the CDR3: TGTGCCTGGAGAGGCAGGGGCTACAATCAGCCCCAGCATTTT. Translating it yields CAWRGRGYNQPQHF.